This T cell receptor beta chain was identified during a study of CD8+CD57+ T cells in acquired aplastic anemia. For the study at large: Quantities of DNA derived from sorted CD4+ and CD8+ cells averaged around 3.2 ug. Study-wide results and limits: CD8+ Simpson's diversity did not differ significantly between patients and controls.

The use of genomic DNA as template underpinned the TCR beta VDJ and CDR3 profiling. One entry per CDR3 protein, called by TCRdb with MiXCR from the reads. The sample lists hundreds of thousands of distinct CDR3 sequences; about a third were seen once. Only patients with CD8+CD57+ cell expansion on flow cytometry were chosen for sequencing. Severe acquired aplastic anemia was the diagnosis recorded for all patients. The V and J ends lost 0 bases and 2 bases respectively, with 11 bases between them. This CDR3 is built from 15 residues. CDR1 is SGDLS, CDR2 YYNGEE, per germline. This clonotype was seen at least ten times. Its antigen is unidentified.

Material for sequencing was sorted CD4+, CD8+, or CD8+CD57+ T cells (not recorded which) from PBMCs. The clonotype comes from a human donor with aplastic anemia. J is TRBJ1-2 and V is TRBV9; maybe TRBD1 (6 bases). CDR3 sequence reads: CASSVAGGENYGYTF. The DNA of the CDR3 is TGTGCCAGCAGCGTAGCCGGGGGCGAGAACTATGGCTACACCTTC.